Presented here are 24 T cell receptor beta chains from one specimen sequenced in a study of regulatory T cells in long-lasting Graves disease. Time point meaning: persistent/refractory GD, antithyroid drugs over 5 years with positive TRAb. The authors made the TCR library using RNA they extracted from PBMCs. CDR3 regions were amplified by Arm-PCR using iRepertoire HTBI primers to build TCR beta libraries. TCRdb re-derived calls from the multiplex PCR reads in MiXCR, one entry per CDR3 protein. The repertoire holds about 310,000 distinct CDR3 sequences, with 20% to 25% as singletons. Sequenced here: peripheral blood mononuclear cells (PBMCs), sampled when the disease was refractory, from a patient treated with antithyroid drugs. Receptors were obtained from a female donor with Graves disease.

The V and J genes are TRBV20-1 and TRBJ1-1; D uncertain. The CDR3 contains 13 residues. The germline V gene has CDR1 DFQATT and CDR2 SNEGSKA (reference sequence). V lost 2 bases to trimming and J lost 1 base, with 8 bases between them. CDR3 bases: TGCAGTGCTAGATTTACTAGGAACACTGAAGCTTTCTTT. Residues: CSARFTRNTEAFF.

This clonotype was recorded a few times. The rearrangement uses TRBV7-9 and TRBJ2-7; 7 bases line up with TRBD2. Germline V gene sequence: CDR1 SEHNR, CDR2 FQNEAQ (reference sequence). The CDR3 covers 15 residues. V was pared by 5 bases and J by 2 bases, with 9 bases of the junction left unmatched. This CDR3 is CASSEESGITYEQYF. CDR3 in DNA: TGTGCCAGCAGCGAGGAAAGCGGGATTACCTACGAGCAGTACTTC.

The chain carries TRBV4-2 and TRBJ2-6; D may be TRBD2 (5 bases). Trimming stripped 0 bases from V and 0 bases from J, with 9 bases between. Germline CDR1 reads LGHNA; CDR2 reads YNFKEQ. The length of the CDR3 is 17 residues. DNA for the CDR3: TGTGCCAGCAGCCAAGAGTGGCGGGCCTCTGGGGCCAACGTCCTGACTTTC. It yields the protein CASSQEWRASGANVLTF.

This clonotype was counted many times. The V and J genes are TRBV11-2 and TRBJ2-5; 13 bases are shared with TRBD2. With V trimmed by 8 bases and J by 5 bases, 14 bases remained unmatched. The CDR3 covers 17 residues. Germline V CDR1 and CDR2: SGHAT, FQNNGV. CDR3 amino acids: CASRHEKLAGGRETQYF. The CDR3 DNA sequence: TGTGCCAGCCGACACGAAAAACTAGCGGGAGGGAGGGAGACCCAGTACTTC.

This chain links TRBV28 with TRBJ2-1; D is unclear. Trimming pared 5 bases from V and 9 bases from J, leaving 14 bases between. There are 13 residues in the CDR3. Germline V gene lookup returns CDR1 MDHEN and CDR2 SYDVKM. The CDR3 DNA is TGTGCCAGCAGTCCCTTCCGATTATCTGAGCAGTTCTTC. As protein: CASSPFRLSEQFF.

This clonotype was observed a handful of times. V and J are TRBV29-1 and TRBJ2-2; no firm D call. CDR1 is SQVTM, CDR2 ANQGSEA, per germline. The V end lost 4 bases, the J end lost 1 base, and 4 bases lay between the germline ends. The CDR3 runs to 12 residues. CDR3 nucleotide sequence: TGCAGCGTTGTGTGGAACACCGGGGAGCTGTTTTTT. This encodes CSVVWNTGELFF.

This clonotype showed up many times. The chain joins TRBV5-6 to TRBJ1-3; D gene uncertain. The CDR3 sequence is 13 residues long. CDR1 SGHDT and CDR2 YYEEEE come from the germline V gene. Trimming cost V 4 bases and J 7 bases, with 12 bases left between them. CDR3 in amino acids: CASSPSGLNTIYF. CDR3 sequence (DNA): TGTGCCAGCAGCCCTAGCGGTTTGAACACCATATATTTT.

The chain is built from TRBV12-3 or TRBV12-4 and TRBJ2-1; 8 nucleotides match TRBD2. Unmatched junction bases numbered 11, after V lost 3 bases and J lost 4 bases. The CDR3 runs 17 residues. The CDR3 sequence: CASSFGKREFSYNEQFF. CDR3 nucleotide sequence: TGTGCCAGCAGTTTTGGTAAGCGGGAGTTCTCGTACAATGAGCAGTTCTTC.

As regards this clonotype: In this CDR3 the conserved last residue, phenylalanine or tryptophan, is missing, so a read error is likely. The chain couples TRBV4-3 to TRBJ1-1, with D possibly matching TRBD1 (6 bases). The CDR3 consists of 14 residues. Trimming removed 0 bases from V and 8 bases from J, with 13 bases in between. The V gene's germline CDR1 is LGHNA and CDR2 YSLEER. CDR3 loop: CASSQDRGSFEAFL. The CDR3 DNA reads as TGCGCCAGCAGCCAAGATAGGGGGTCCTTCGAAGCTTTCCTT.

This clonotype has ten or more counts. J is TRBJ2-7 and V is TRBV7-8; the D gene is possibly TRBD1 (6 bases). Germline V gene sequence: CDR1 SGHVS, CDR2 FQNEAQ. This CDR3 region has 15 residues. V was shortened by 4 bases and J by 2 bases, with 15 bases between the two germline ends. CDR3: CASSSVRDKPYEQYF. CDR3 DNA sequence: TGTGCCAGCAGCTCAGTCCGGGACAAACCCTACGAGCAGTACTTC.

This clonotype has ten or more counts. The rearrangement links TRBV7-2 to TRBJ1-2; the D gene is possibly TRBD1 (5 bases). The CDR3 is 14 amino acids. Deletions cut 3 bases from V and 3 bases from J, with 11 bases between. Germline V gene lookup returns CDR1 SGHTA and CDR2 FQGNSA. The CDR3, as DNA: TGTGCCAGCAGCTTCCGACAGATTGACTATGGCTACACCTTC. Residues: CASSFRQIDYGYTF. Based on the CDR3 plus reference TRBV7-2 and TRBJ1-2, the full variable domain is GAGVSQSPSNKVTEKGKDVELRCDPISGHTALYWYRQSLGQGLEFLIYFQGNSAPDKSGLPSDRFSAERTGGSVSTLTIQRTQQEDSAVYLCASSFRQIDYGYTFGSGTRLTVV.

This clonotype was observed many times. The chain links TRBV11-1 to TRBJ2-7; the D is unclear. Germline values: CDR1 SGHAT, CDR2 FQDESV (reference sequence). With 5 bases removed from V and 3 bases from J, the gap between germline ends came to 11 bases. CDR3 length equals 13 residues. This CDR3 is CASSPPEFYEQYF. CDR3 DNA sequence: TGTGCCAGCAGCCCCCCGGAATTCTACGAGCAGTACTTC.

This clonotype was observed at least ten times. The CDR3 is CASSFRASETQYF. Here the CDR3 DNA reads TGTGCCAGCAGTTTTCGGGCGAGCGAGACCCAGTACTTC. The chain recombines TRBV28 with TRBJ2-5; no firm D call. CDR3 length: 13 residues. CDR1 and CDR2 from the germline V gene are MDHEN and SYDVKM. V was pared by 3 bases and J by 5 bases, with 10 bases between.

This clonotype was counted at least ten times. The CDR3 DNA reads TGTGCCAGCAGTTTAGATGGGGCTCATGGCTACACCTTC. It codes for CASSLDGAHGYTF. The rearrangement uses TRBV28 and TRBJ1-2; possible D gene TRBD1, 5 bases. This CDR3 comprises 13 residues. The germline CDR1 and CDR2 sequences are MDHEN and SYDVKM. The ends were cut back, 2 bases at V and 6 bases at J, with 10 bases in the middle.

V is TRBV5-1 and J is TRBJ2-6, with a tentative D call TRBD2 (5 bases). This CDR3 comprises 15 residues. CDR1 and CDR2 from the germline V gene are SGHRS and YFSETQ. V lost 0 bases, J lost 2 bases, and 6 bases lay in between. For the CDR3, the DNA is TGCGCCAGCAGCTTGGCGGGAACTGGGGCCAACGTCCTGACTTTC. Translated: CASSLAGTGANVLTF.

This clonotype has at least ten counts. This chain connects TRBV27 to TRBJ2-4, with 9 bases identical to TRBD2. V lost 5 bases and J lost 3; bases outside the gene matches: 8. Germline V lookup: CDR1 MNHEY, CDR2 SMNVEV (reference sequence). This CDR3 is 16 amino acids long. The CDR3 sequence: CASSRSGGWGKNIQYF. CDR3 in DNA: TGTGCCAGCAGTAGAAGCGGGGGGTGGGGCAAAAACATTCAGTACTTC.

The gene calls are TRBV28 and TRBJ2-1, with D perhaps TRBD1 (5 bases). Germline CDR1 MDHEN, CDR2 SYDVKM. The CDR3 runs 15 residues. V shed 6 bases and J shed 0 bases, with 12 bases lying between them. This CDR3 is CASRQQESSYNEQFF. CDR3 DNA sequence: TGTGCCAGCAGACAACAGGAGAGCTCCTACAATGAGCAGTTCTTC.

This clonotype appeared many times. This sequence joins TRBV11-2 and TRBJ2-7; D possibly corresponds to TRBD1 (6 bases). Per the germline V gene, CDR1 is SGHAT and CDR2 is FQNNGV. The CDR3 consists of 15 residues. Trimming took 0 bases from V and 9 from J, leaving 18 bases between them. CDR3 sequence: CASSLELRGSSGQYF. The CDR3 DNA follows: TGTGCCAGCAGCTTAGAGCTCAGGGGTTCATCTGGGCAGTACTTC.

The chain links TRBV12-3 or TRBV12-4 to TRBJ2-3, with a possible D match to TRBD1 (6 bases). This CDR3 spans 15 amino acids. V gave up 3 bases and J gave up 0 bases, with 10 bases separating them. The chain's CDR3 is CASSLGDRSTDTQYF. The CDR3 coding sequence is TGTGCCAGCAGTTTGGGAGACAGGAGCACAGATACGCAGTATTTT.

Regarding this clonotype: This may be a read error, as it is one base from a much larger clone. The chain employs TRBV6-1 and TRBJ1-1; D gene unclear. This CDR3 is built from 13 residues. Germline CDR1 reads MNHNS; CDR2 reads SASEGT. CDR3 coding DNA: TGTGCCAGCATGGGTGCGGAGAACGCTGAAGCTTTCTTT. Translated, it gives CASMGAENAEAFF.

The rearrangement uses TRBV6-5 and TRBJ2-7; TRBD2 aligns across 7 bases. The J segment lost 5 bases and the V segment lost 2 bases, leaving 6 bases of the junction unmatched. The length of the CDR3 is 14 residues. Germline loops: CDR1 MNHEY, CDR2 SVGAGI. The CDR3 DNA follows: TGTGCCAGCAGTTACGCGGGGGTCTGGGACGAGCAGTACTTC. This sequence encodes CASSYAGVWDEQYF.

This clonotype has ten or more counts. The genes are TRBV2 and TRBJ2-2; TRBD2 matches at 10 bases. CDR3 length: 16 residues. Germline V gene sequence: CDR1 SNHLY, CDR2 FYNNEI. Trimming removed 8 bases from V and 2 bases from J; junction bases left unmatched: 8. The CDR3 nucleotides read TGTGCCAGCGCCGAAGGACTAGCGGTTAACACCGGGGAGCTGTTTTTT. It yields the protein CASAEGLAVNTGELFF.

This clonotype was observed a handful of times. This chain joins TRBV20-1 and TRBJ1-2; 9 nucleotides align to TRBD1. V was pared by 4 bases and J by 10 bases, with 7 bases of the junction left unmatched. The CDR3 has 12 residues. Germline V gene lookup returns CDR1 DFQATT and CDR2 SNEGSKA (reference sequence). The CDR3 region is CSATPGQGAYTF. CDR3 nucleotides: TGCAGTGCTACTCCGGGACAGGGCGCCTACACCTTC.

V and J are TRBV3-1 and TRBJ2-2; the match to TRBD1 covers 9 bases. The germline V gene has CDR1 LGHDT and CDR2 YNNKEL (reference sequence). After removal of 3 bases from V and 5 bases from J, the junction contained 7 bases not matched to a gene. This CDR3 has 16 amino acids. The CDR3 loop is CASSQTGGVSTGELFF. The CDR3 bases are TGTGCCAGCAGCCAGACAGGGGGTGTTTCGACCGGGGAGCTGTTTTTT.